The 25 T cell receptor beta chains presented below share a single source sample, sequenced in a study of T cell responses to AZD1222 COVID-19 vaccine. TCRdb keeps only in-frame clones here, not all; method: immunoSEQ multiplex PCR. This sample yields 52,000 or so clones, of which about 85% are seen a single time; approximately 19% belongs to the top ten. This sample comprised peripheral blood, obtained on day 0 of MenACWY control vaccination. The receptor source for this set is an adult in good health.

V usage is TRBV7-8 and J usage is TRBJ2-3; no clear D. V dropped 0 bases and J dropped 5 bases, with 3 bases sitting between them. CDR1 SGHVS and CDR2 FQNEAQ come from the germline V gene. This CDR3 has 12 residues. The CDR3 sequence is CASSLAVDTQYF. In nucleotides, the CDR3 is TGTGCCAGCAGCTTAGCGGTAGATACGCAGTATTTT.

The sample holds a few counts of this clone. The chain is built from TRBV19 and TRBJ1-2, with TRBD1 matching over 9 bases. The V gene's germline CDR1 is LNHDA and CDR2 SQIVND (reference sequence). V shed 1 base, J shed 1 base, and the junction held 7 bases outside the gene matches. The CDR3 consists of 17 residues. Here the CDR3 reads CASSIGGQGPLNYGYTF. In DNA form, the CDR3 reads TGTGCCAGTAGTATAGGCGGACAGGGGCCCCTTAACTATGGCTACACCTTC. The full variable domain, in which reference TRBV19 and TRBJ1-2 provide the parts outside the CDR3, is DGGITQSPKYLFRKEGQNVTLSCEQNLNHDAMYWYRQDPGQGLRLIYYSQIVNDFQKGDIAEGYSVSREKKESFPLTVTSAQKNPTAFYLCASSIGGQGPLNYGYTFGSGTRLTVV.

V usage is TRBV4-2 and J usage is TRBJ2-3, with 12 bases lining up with TRBD2. J lost 2 bases, V lost 4 bases, and 4 bases had no gene match. This CDR3 comprises 16 residues. CDR1 is LGHNA, CDR2 YNFKEQ, per germline. CDR3 bases: TGTGCCAGCAGCCTGGGGACTAGCGGGTCCACAGATACGCAGTATTTT. As protein: CASSLGTSGSTDTQYF.

This rearrangement joins TRBV19 to TRBJ1-6; no reliable D call. Per the germline V gene, CDR1 is LNHDA and CDR2 is SQIVND (reference sequence). This CDR3 is built from 12 residues. Trimming removed 4 bases at V and 8 bases at J, with 6 bases between. The CDR3 DNA is TGTGCCAGTAGTAGGACCGATTCACCCCTCCACTTT. It yields the protein CASSRTDSPLHF.

The V call is TRBV19, the J call TRBJ1-2; 7 nucleotides line up with TRBD1. This CDR3 contains 14 residues. Germline V gives CDR1 LNHDA, CDR2 SQIVND (reference sequence). J gave up 7 bases and V 3 bases, and 8 bases lay outside the gene matches. CDR3 sequence: CASSIGEGALGYTF. In nucleotides, the CDR3 is TGTGCCAGTAGTATCGGCGAGGGGGCGCTTGGCTACACCTTC.

This chain links TRBV7-2 with TRBJ2-3; weak D call: TRBD1 (5 bases). This CDR3 has 14 residues. V was trimmed by 1 base and J by 9 bases, leaving 14 bases between them. The germline V gene has CDR1 SGHTA and CDR2 FQGNSA. CDR3 sequence: CASSLVFRDGTQYF. CDR3 bases: TGTGCCAGCAGCTTAGTATTCAGGGATGGAACGCAGTATTTT.

For the CDR3, the DNA is TGTGCCAGCAGATGGACAGGGAACACCGGGGAGCTGTTTTTT. It is translated as CASRWTGNTGELFF. This chain joins TRBV27 and TRBJ2-2, with TRBD1 matching over 7 bases. Per the germline V gene, CDR1 is MNHEY and CDR2 is SMNVEV (reference sequence). J was trimmed by 1 base and V by 6 bases; bases with no gene match: 2. The CDR3 runs 14 residues.

The J gene is TRBJ1-1, the V gene TRBV28; D might be TRBD1 (6 bases). V was cut by 6 bases and J by 3 bases, with 14 bases left in between. The CDR3 has 14 amino acids. Germline assignment: CDR1 MDHEN and CDR2 SYDVKM. The CDR3 sequence is CASSPPGQYTEAFF. The CDR3 DNA reads TGTGCCAGCAGCCCTCCCGGACAGTACACTGAAGCTTTCTTT.

This clone occurred once. The chain is built from TRBV28 and TRBJ2-3; the D gene is possibly TRBD2 (5 bases). Germline assignment: CDR1 MDHEN and CDR2 SYDVKM. V gave up 3 bases and J gave up 4 bases, with 17 bases separating them. CDR3 length: 16 residues. CDR3 loop: CASSFGGQVLADTQYF. In DNA, the CDR3 is TGTGCCAGCAGTTTTGGAGGCCAGGTTTTAGCAGATACGCAGTATTTT.

The chain links TRBV14 to TRBJ2-5; D is ambiguous. The CDR3 runs to 11 residues. Germline V lookup: CDR1 SGHDN, CDR2 FVKESK. The V and J ends lost 3 bases and 5 bases respectively, with 4 bases between them. Here the CDR3 DNA reads TGTGCCAGCAGCCAGTGGGAGACCCAGTACTTC. Translated: CASSQWETQYF. Full variable domain (outside the CDR3, taken from reference TRBV14 and TRBJ2-5): EAGVTQFPSHSVIEKGQTVTLRCDPISGHDNLYWYRRVMGKEIKFLLHFVKESKQDESGMPNNRFLAERTGGTYSTLKVQPAELEDSGVYFCASSQWETQYFGPGTRLLVL.

This chain links TRBV7-8 with TRBJ2-7, with 8 bases aligning to TRBD2. V lost 2 bases to trimming and J lost 1 base; unmatched junction nucleotides: 4. This CDR3 is built from 15 residues. Germline CDR1 is SGHVS and CDR2 is FQNEAQ. CDR3 sequence: CASSLSSGFSYEQYF. The DNA of the CDR3 is TGTGCCAGCAGCTTATCTAGCGGGTTTTCCTACGAGCAGTACTTC.

In its sample, this clone ranks as medium-sized (0.01 to 0.1%). V is TRBV5-4 and J is TRBJ1-2, with TRBD1 matching over 9 bases. The CDR3 runs 17 residues. Germline loops: CDR1 SGHNT, CDR2 YYREEE (reference sequence). V dropped 4 bases and J dropped 4; count of bases not matched to a gene: 14. The CDR3 DNA sequence: TGTGCCAGCAGCGCTCTCGGCCCGGGACAGGGAGTCTATGGCTACACCTTC. Its protein product is CASSALGPGQGVYGYTF.

The chain recombines TRBV4-2 with TRBJ1-1, with D possibly being TRBD1 (5 bases). The CDR3 contains 13 residues. V dropped 1 base and J dropped 8 bases, with 11 bases sitting between them. Germline-derived CDR1 and CDR2 are LGHNA and YNFKEQ. The CDR3 bases are TGTGCCAGCAGCCAAGTAATGGGGGGGGAAGCTTTCTTT. Protein product: CASSQVMGGEAFF.

This clone was found once. The chain joins TRBV19 to TRBJ2-3, with TRBD1 matching 9 bases. V gave up 5 bases and J gave up 6 bases; unmatched junction bases: 6. CDR3 length: 14 residues. Germline V gives CDR1 LNHDA, CDR2 SQIVND (reference sequence). DNA of the CDR3: TGTGCCAGTAGTCCAGACAGGGGGAGGGATACGCAGTATTTT. Translation: CASSPDRGRDTQYF.

This chain links TRBV19 with TRBJ1-5, with D uncertain. Germline CDR1 and CDR2: LNHDA and SQIVND (reference sequence). The CDR3 is 11 residues long. Trimming left V 5 bases short and J 11 bases short, with 10 bases between. The CDR3 protein is CASSLHLTQHF. The CDR3 DNA sequence: TGTGCCAGTAGTCTCCACCTTACCCAGCATTTT. Together with reference TRBV19 and TRBJ1-5, the CDR3 gives the full variable domain: DGGITQSPKYLFRKEGQNVTLSCEQNLNHDAMYWYRQDPGQGLRLIYYSQIVNDFQKGDIAEGYSVSREKKESFPLTVTSAQKNPTAFYLCASSLHLTQHFGDGTRLSIL.

The chain carries TRBV27 and TRBJ2-7; D may be TRBD2 (5 bases). The V gene's germline CDR1 is MNHEY and CDR2 SMNVEV (reference sequence). The V gene lost 3 bases and the J gene lost 0 bases, with 9 bases spanning the gap. The CDR3 is 14 amino acids. The CDR3 sequence: CASSFIGSSYEQYF. DNA for the CDR3: TGTGCCAGCAGTTTTATAGGGAGCTCCTACGAGCAGTACTTC.

The CDR3 sequence: CASRGTVYGYTF. In DNA, the CDR3 is TGTGCCAGCAGGGGGACAGTCTATGGCTACACCTTC. The chain employs TRBV2 and TRBJ1-2, with 7 positions matching TRBD1. Trimming at V came to 6 bases and at J to 4 bases, leaving 2 bases not matched to a gene. The CDR3 has 12 amino acids. Germline V gene sequence: CDR1 SNHLY, CDR2 FYNNEI.

The gene calls are TRBV25-1 and TRBJ2-5; 8 nucleotides match TRBD2. J was trimmed by 2 bases and V by 6 bases; bases with no gene match: 2. The CDR3 has 13 residues. CDR1 is MGHDK and CDR2 is SYGVNS in the germline V gene. The CDR3 DNA reads as TGTGCCAGCAGCGTAGCGGGGCAAGAGACCCAGTACTTC. Its protein product is CASSVAGQETQYF.

CDR3 loop: CASRFGGGRNTEAFF. CDR3 DNA sequence: TGTGCCAGCCGCTTTGGAGGTGGGAGGAACACTGAAGCTTTCTTT. This chain joins TRBV2 and TRBJ1-1; no definite D call. The CDR3 has 15 residues. Germline-derived CDR1 and CDR2 are SNHLY and FYNNEI. Trimming cost V 8 bases and J 1 base, with 17 bases left between them.

V and J are TRBV18 and TRBJ1-4, with a weak D call TRBD1 (6 bases). This CDR3 region has 15 residues. The V gene lost 8 bases and the J gene lost 4 bases, with 17 bases spanning the gap. Germline lookup yields CDR1 KGHSH and CDR2 LQKENI. The CDR3: CASLRGAGDNEKLFF. CDR3 DNA sequence: TGTGCCAGCCTCAGAGGTGCAGGGGATAATGAAAAACTGTTTTTT.

This chain joins TRBV28 and TRBJ2-7, with 9 positions matching TRBD2. Trimming removed 11 bases from V and 2 bases from J; junction bases left unmatched: 16. Per germline, CDR1 MDHEN and CDR2 SYDVKM. CDR3 size: 16 residues. This CDR3 reads CASAGGVGRAPYEQYF. As DNA, the CDR3 is TGTGCCTCAGCGGGGGGAGTGGGGAGAGCCCCCTACGAGCAGTACTTC.

The J gene is TRBJ2-7, the V gene TRBV28; 11 nucleotides agree with TRBD1. CDR3 length: 16 residues. The germline V gene has CDR1 MDHEN and CDR2 SYDVKM. Losses at the gene ends were 2 bases for V and 5 bases for J; bases not matched to a gene: 8. CDR3 in amino acids: CASSLLGTGGFHEQYF. DNA of the CDR3: TGTGCCAGCAGTTTACTTGGGACAGGGGGATTCCACGAGCAGTACTTC.

The chain is built from TRBV10-3 and TRBJ2-1; 9 nucleotides agree with TRBD1. This CDR3 is 14 amino acids long. Germline lookup yields CDR1 ENHRY and CDR2 SYGVKD. V shed 4 bases and J 5 bases; nucleotides not matched to a gene: 3. CDR3 bases: TGTGCCATCAGTGTACAGGGGGCAAACAATGAGCAGTTCTTC. Its protein product is CAISVQGANNEQFF.

The genes are TRBV19 and TRBJ2-7; TRBD2 aligns across 7 bases. Losses at the gene ends were 8 bases for V and 5 bases for J; bases not matched to a gene: 15. The CDR3 totals 15 residues. The germline CDR1 and CDR2 sequences are LNHDA and SQIVND (reference sequence). The CDR3 bases are TGTGCCAGTTTGATTGGGGGGGTCCCTAGGCACGAGCAGTACTTC. This gives the protein CASLIGGVPRHEQYF.

This rearrangement joins TRBV10-3 to TRBJ1-2; the match to TRBD1 covers 9 bases. Germline lookup yields CDR1 ENHRY and CDR2 SYGVKD. V lost 0 bases to trimming and J lost 2 bases; unmatched junction nucleotides: 1. The CDR3 sequence is 15 residues long. The CDR3 loop reads CAISESTGGNYGYTF. DNA of the CDR3: TGTGCCATCAGTGAGTCGACAGGGGGAAACTATGGCTACACCTTC.